This TCR beta chain was observed in a study of T cell repertoires in cytomegalovirus infection. TCRdb reanalysed the reads using MiXCR and keeps one entry per CDR3 protein. The sample yields more than 150,000 distinct CDR3 sequences, about a sixth seen once. This clonotype was sampled from a human donor in good health (CMV status not recorded). Some clones in this sample may be carry-over from other donors' samples. Source material: CD8+ T cells from PBMCs.

The CDR3 loop reads CASSPGTSGTPWEQYF. The CDR3 bases are TGTGCCAGCAGCCCCGGGACTAGCGGGACCCCCTGGGAGCAGTACTTC. This chain connects TRBV5-5 to TRBJ2-7; TRBD2 matches 13 bases. This CDR3 is 16 amino acids long. Losses at the gene ends were 4 bases for V and 7 bases for J; bases not matched to a gene: 11. Germline loops: CDR1 SGHKS, CDR2 YYEKEE (reference sequence).